One TCR beta chain is described in this entry. This sample stems from a study of blood T cell repertoires in COVID-19. Study at large: Acute-phase and convalescent COVID-19 samples originated in the United States, Italy and Spain.

The protocol was immunoSEQ multiplex PCR, while the TCRdb copy is restricted to in-frame clones and leaves out a portion. Found here are around 9,700 clones, around 75% of them singletons; the top ten hold 7.7%. V gave up 6 bases and J gave up 10 bases, with 19 bases separating them. Germline V CDR1 and CDR2: MDHEN, SYDVKM. This CDR3 is built from 14 residues. This chain connects TRBV28 to TRBJ1-5; maybe TRBD1 (6 bases). The sequencing input was peripheral blood. This receptor was identified in a man between 65 and 85 years old with active COVID-19. This chain's CDR3 is CASRPLRGISPQHF. The CDR3 region has the DNA TGTGCCAGCAGGCCCCTCAGGGGAATCAGCCCCCAGCATTTT.